The entry below gives a single T cell receptor beta chain sequence along with its context. Its antigen is still unknown. No base quality values were provided; no much bigger clone lies one nucleotide off. This entry comes from a study of blood T cell repertoires in COVID-19 (dated by TCRdb to about 2020). Background on the whole study: The collaborator samples originated in the United States, Italy and Spain and spanned the acute and convalescent phases of COVID-19. The material from the prospective study consisted of cDNA or gDNA derived from T cells, B-cell-depleted T cells, or PBMCs. The dataset comprised deeply sampled blood TCRbeta repertoires from subjects exposed to, actively infected with, or recovered from COVID-19. The repertoires were made available in a free public database intended to serve as a resource for research on the immune response to SARS-CoV-2. The samples were drawn from the first 160 participants of the ongoing ImmuneRACE study and from about 1,200 subjects provided by 6 global collaborators. Nearly every sample came with metadata listing a de-identified subject ID, COVID-19 status, age in years and sex. Where available, HLA class I and class II types were taken from metadata supplied by the sample provider and were not determined by assay-based typing.

What the study reported, not specific to this receptor: Clinical and demographic metadata were provided uncurated, with the amount varying by source and participant.

The collaborating institutions used their own protocols to collect whole blood in K2EDTA tubes. Collaborator samples were shipped for TCRbeta analysis as frozen whole blood, isolated PBMCs, or DNA extracted from either sample type. Based on the germline V gene, the CDR1 and CDR2 sequences are MNHNS and SASEGT. V and J lose 2 bases and 0 bases, and a span of 12 bases separates them. The CDR3, cysteine through phenylalanine, is 16 amino acids long. The retained sequence is limited to the CDR3, 48 bases, with the frame set at the first base. The immunoSEQ Assay, a bias-controlled multiplex PCR, was used to amplify TCRbeta CDR3 regions from genomic DNA. For the original study's pipeline: Nucleated cell counts per sample were estimated from amplification of reference gene primers within the assay. To quantify the absolute abundance of each unique TCRbeta CDR3 rearrangement, sequence reads were collapsed and filtered. Productive Simpson clonality was computed per sample as the square root of Simpson's diversity index over productive rearrangements. The clones in this table, taken by TCRdb from immuneACCESS, are in-frame only. Not every clone is retained; where verified, under half of the shortfall comes from an unresolved V gene, and the cause of the rest is unknown. V, J and clone size are those of that table, while D and trimming were read from the DNA. This sample lists some 150,000 clones; about 86% were detected once. Around 8% of the sample belongs to the ten largest clones.

The specimen was peripheral blood. This chain is built from TRBV6-1 and TRBJ2-3; a weak D assignment points to TRBD2 (6 bases agree). This TCR was recovered from a human donor in a cohort sampled during active COVID-19. DNA sequence: TGTGCCAGCAGTGAAAGGGGCGGGGTTAGCACAGATACGCAGTATTTT. Protein translation: CASSERGGVSTDTQYF.